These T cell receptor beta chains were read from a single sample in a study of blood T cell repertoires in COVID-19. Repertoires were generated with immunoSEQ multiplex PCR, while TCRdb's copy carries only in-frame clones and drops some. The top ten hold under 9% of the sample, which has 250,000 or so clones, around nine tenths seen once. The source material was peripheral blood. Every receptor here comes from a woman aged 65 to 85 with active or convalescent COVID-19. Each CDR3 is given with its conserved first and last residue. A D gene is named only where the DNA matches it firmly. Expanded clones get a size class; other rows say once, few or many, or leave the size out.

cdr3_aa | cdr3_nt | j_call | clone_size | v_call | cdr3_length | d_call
CASSYATDRNGNTIYF | TGTGCCAGCAGTTACGCTACAGACAGAAATGGAAACACCATATATTTT | TRBJ1-3 | NA | TRBV6-2/TRBV6-3 | 16 | NA
CASSRQGYYEQYF | TGTGCCAGTAGTAGGCAGGGGTACTACGAGCAGTACTTC | TRBJ2-7 | NA | TRBV19 | 13 | NA
CASSYRERETQYF | TGTGCCAGCAGTTACAGGGAGCGAGAGACCCAGTACTTC | TRBJ2-5 | once | TRBV6-2/TRBV6-3 | 13 | NA
CASSLDRDTGELFF | TGTGCCAGCAGCTTAGACAGGGACACCGGGGAGCTGTTTTTT | TRBJ2-2 | NA | TRBV5-4 | 14 | TRBD1
CATSRETGARFNQPQHF | TGTGCCACCAGCAGAGAAACGGGTGCACGATTTAATCAGCCCCAGCATTTT | TRBJ1-5 | NA | TRBV15 | 17 | NA
CASTSGLRSIDTQYF | TGTGCCAGCACCTCGGGACTACGGTCGATAGATACGCAGTATTTT | TRBJ2-3 | NA | TRBV7-9 | 15 | TRBD2
CASSLSGGRNYGYTF | TGTGCCAGCAGCCTATCGGGGGGCAGGAATTATGGCTACACCTTC | TRBJ1-2 | few | TRBV11-2 | 15 | NA
CASKGRTGTYEQYF | TGCGCCAGCAAAGGAAGGACAGGGACCTACGAGCAGTACTTC | TRBJ2-7 | NA | TRBV10-2 | 14 | TRBD1
CSVELISAPQLMFF | TGCAGCGTTGAATTAATTTCTGCCCCCCAACTAATGTTTTTT | TRBJ1-4 | few | TRBV29-1 | 14 | NA
CASTPLLGQPQHF | TGTGCCAGCACCCCTCTCCTGGGCCAGCCCCAGCATTTT | TRBJ1-5 | NA | TRBV12-3/TRBV12-4 | 13 | NA
CASSKGQGTDTQYF | TGTGCCAGCAGCAAAGGACAGGGCACAGATACGCAGTATTTT | TRBJ2-3 | NA | TRBV11-3 | 14 | TRBD1
CATSDPGAEQYF | TGTGCCACCAGTGATCCCGGAGCCGAGCAGTACTTC | TRBJ2-7 | NA | TRBV24-1 | 12 | NA
CASSHSGTRSEQYF | TGTGCCAGCAGTCACTCCGGGACTAGGAGCGAGCAGTACTTC | TRBJ2-7 | NA | TRBV27 | 14 | TRBD2
CASSYSAGTGELFF | TGTGCCAGCAGTTACTCGGCTGGCACCGGGGAGCTGTTTTTT | TRBJ2-2 | NA | TRBV6-2/TRBV6-3 | 14 | NA
CASSSHLNTEAFF | TGTGCCAGTAGTTCTCACTTGAACACTGAAGCTTTCTTT | TRBJ1-1 | NA | TRBV19 | 13 | NA
CASTSRGGLLYGYTF | TGTGCCAGCACCTCACGGGGGGGCCTCCTCTATGGCTACACCTTC | TRBJ1-2 | NA | TRBV6-6 | 15 | NA
CASSAGTTIDTQYF | TGCGCCAGCAGCGCCGGGACTACAATAGATACGCAGTATTTT | TRBJ2-3 | NA | TRBV5-1 | 14 | TRBD2
CASRSGTGGSYGYTF | TGCGCCAGCCGATCCGGGACAGGGGGCTCATATGGCTACACCTTC | TRBJ1-2 | NA | TRBV4-3 | 15 | TRBD1
CASSLAGGMHQPQHF | TGTGCCAGCAGCTTAGCGGGGGGAATGCATCAGCCCCAGCATTTT | TRBJ1-5 | many | TRBV7-9 | 15 | NA
CASSEIRGHQPQHF | TGTGCCAGCAGCGAAATCAGGGGGCATCAGCCCCAGCATTTT | TRBJ1-5 | NA | TRBV3-1/TRBV3-2 | 14 | TRBD1
CASSPGTGDSPLHF | TGTGCCAGCAGCCCCGGGACAGGTGATTCACCCCTCCACTTT | TRBJ1-6 | NA | TRBV6-4 | 14 | TRBD1
CASSQDWSTEQYF | TGTGCCAGCAGCCAAGATTGGAGCACCGAGCAGTACTTC | TRBJ2-7 | NA | TRBV3-1/TRBV3-2 | 13 | NA
CASSLEVGVGQGFF | TGTGCCAGCAGCTTGGAAGTAGGTGTGGGACAGGGGTTCTTC | TRBJ2-1 | NA | TRBV5-5 | 14 | TRBD1
CASSIKGGGGTYEQYF | TGTGCCAGTAGTATAAAGGGTGGCGGGGGAACCTACGAGCAGTACTTC | TRBJ2-7 | NA | TRBV19 | 16 | TRBD2
CATSDYGGGEEREKLFF | TGTGCCACCAGTGATTATGGAGGGGGCGAAGAAAGGGAAAAACTGTTTTTT | TRBJ1-4 | NA | TRBV24-1 | 17 | TRBD1
CASSIGQGYEQYF | TGTGCCAGTAGTATCGGACAGGGCTACGAGCAGTACTTC | TRBJ2-7 | NA | TRBV19 | 13 | TRBD1
CASSPMRAVKDIQYF | TGTGCCAGCAGCCCGATGAGGGCCGTTAAGGACATTCAGTACTTC | TRBJ2-4 | NA | TRBV7-9 | 15 | NA
CASSPRGGTEAFF | TGTGCCAGCTCACCGAGGGGAGGCACTGAAGCTTTCTTT | TRBJ1-1 | NA | TRBV18 | 13 | NA
CASSDGTGGQPQHF | TGCGCCAGCAGTGACGGGACAGGCGGCCAGCCCCAGCATTTT | TRBJ1-5 | NA | TRBV10-2 | 14 | TRBD1
CASSGQVRGYTF | TGTGCCAGTAGTGGACAGGTGCGGGGCTACACCTTC | TRBJ1-2 | NA | TRBV19 | 12 | TRBD1
CASSQWRNTEAFF | TGCGCCAGCAGCCAGTGGAGGAACACTGAAGCTTTCTTT | TRBJ1-1 | NA | TRBV4-3 | 13 | NA
CASSPPRQPNFNYGYTF | TGTGCCAGCAGTCCCCCGAGACAGCCTAATTTCAACTATGGCTACACCTTC | TRBJ1-2 | NA | TRBV27 | 17 | NA
CSASPGQPNQPQHF | TGCAGTGCTAGTCCGGGACAACCAAATCAGCCCCAGCATTTT | TRBJ1-5 | few | TRBV20-1 | 14 | NA
CASSFLQGFLGYTF | TGTGCCAGCAGCTTTCTACAGGGGTTCCTCGGCTACACCTTC | TRBJ1-2 | NA | TRBV7-9 | 14 | TRBD1
CATSDRRGGSYNEQFF | TGTGCCACCAGTGATAGGAGGGGAGGATCCTACAATGAGCAGTTCTTC | TRBJ2-1 | once | TRBV24-1 | 16 | NA
CASSASYRGNQPQHF | TGTGCCAGCAGCGCCTCCTATCGGGGCAATCAGCCCCAGCATTTT | TRBJ1-5 | NA | TRBV7-2 | 15 | NA
CASSPPVSSGANVLTF | TGTGCCAGCTCACCACCCGTGAGCTCTGGGGCCAACGTCCTGACTTTC | TRBJ2-6 | NA | TRBV18 | 16 | NA
CASSVIAGGEEFF | TGTGCCAGCAGCGTCATAGCGGGGGGAGAGGAGTTCTTC | TRBJ2-1 | NA | TRBV9 | 13 | TRBD2
CASSLGAGGMETQYF | TGTGCCAGCAGCTTAGGAGCGGGGGGGATGGAGACCCAGTACTTC | TRBJ2-5 | NA | TRBV7-6 | 15 | TRBD2
CASDLINYGYTF | TGTGCCAGCGACTTGATTAACTATGGCTACACCTTC | TRBJ1-2 | NA | TRBV6-5 | 12 | NA
CASSLGGVMDEQYF | TGTGCCAGCAGTTTGGGAGGGGTTATGGACGAGCAGTACTTC | TRBJ2-7 | NA | TRBV27 | 14 | TRBD2
CASSSGTGDNSPLHF | TGTGCCAGCAGCTCCGGGACAGGGGATAATTCACCCCTCCACTTT | TRBJ1-6 | NA | TRBV5-6 | 15 | TRBD1
CASSTQPGGANEQFF | TGTGCCAGCAGCACTCAGCCCGGGGGGGCCAATGAGCAGTTCTTC | TRBJ2-1 | NA | TRBV7-2 | 15 | TRBD2
CASREGGSGNTIYF | TGTGCCAGCAGGGAGGGGGGGAGCGGAAACACCATATATTTT | TRBJ1-3 | NA | TRBV27 | 14 | NA
CASSQGLTANTEAFF | TGTGCCAGCAGCCAAGGCCTGACAGCGAACACTGAAGCTTTCTTT | TRBJ1-1 | once | TRBV5-4 | 15 | NA
CASSASTGTGYGYTF | TGTGCCAGCAGCGCCTCGACAGGAACGGGCTATGGCTACACCTTC | TRBJ1-2 | NA | TRBV9 | 15 | NA
CASSYSGTRRETQYF | TGTGCCAGCAGTTACTCGGGGACTAGGAGAGAGACCCAGTACTTC | TRBJ2-5 | NA | TRBV6-2/TRBV6-3 | 15 | TRBD2
CASSLWDYLQETQYF | TGCGCCAGCAGCTTATGGGACTACCTTCAAGAGACCCAGTACTTC | TRBJ2-5 | NA | TRBV5-1 | 15 | TRBD2
CASSLRQERTGSPLHF | TGTGCCAGCAGCCTTCGGCAGGAACGGACAGGATCACCCCTCCACTTT | TRBJ1-6 | NA | TRBV7-6 | 16 | TRBD1
CASSPTNGRTGELFF | TGTGCCAGCAGCCCAACTAACGGTAGGACCGGGGAGCTGTTTTTT | TRBJ2-2 | NA | TRBV7-9 | 15 | NA
CASSERGLYGYTF | TGTGCCAGCAGTGAGCGGGGCCTCTATGGCTACACCTTC | TRBJ1-2 | once | TRBV2 | 13 | NA
CASSSPRDTMNTEAFF | TGTGCCAGCAGTTCACCCCGGGACACCATGAACACTGAAGCTTTCTTT | TRBJ1-1 | NA | TRBV5-4 | 16 | NA
CASSQDQGSNQPQHF | TGTGCCAGCAGCCAAGATCAGGGTAGCAATCAGCCCCAGCATTTT | TRBJ1-5 | NA | TRBV4-2 | 15 | NA
CASSYGGGWEKLFF | TGTGCCAGCAGCTACGGGGGGGGCTGGGAAAAACTGTTTTTT | TRBJ1-4 | NA | TRBV7-2 | 14 | NA
CASSQAGTGGSQPQHF | TGTGCCAGCAGCCAGGCCGGGACAGGGGGCAGTCAGCCCCAGCATTTT | TRBJ1-5 | NA | TRBV3-1/TRBV3-2 | 16 | TRBD1
CASSYPGQHNSPLHF | TGTGCCAGCAGCTATCCGGGACAGCATAATTCACCCCTCCACTTT | TRBJ1-6 | NA | TRBV7-2 | 15 | TRBD1
CASRPTGGNTEAFF | TGTGCCAGTAGACCAACAGGGGGGAACACTGAAGCTTTCTTT | TRBJ1-1 | few | TRBV19 | 14 | TRBD1
CASSLTAGSPLGEQFF | TGCGCCAGCAGCTTGACGGCGGGGAGCCCTTTGGGTGAGCAGTTCTTC | TRBJ2-1 | few | TRBV5-1 | 16 | NA
CASSRTGGRSGANVLTF | TGTGCCAGTTCCCGGACAGGGGGTCGCTCTGGGGCCAACGTCCTGACTTTC | TRBJ2-6 | NA | TRBV19 | 17 | TRBD1
CASRGQGWNYGYTF | TGTGCCAGTAGGGGACAGGGATGGAACTATGGCTACACCTTC | TRBJ1-2 | NA | TRBV19 | 14 | TRBD1